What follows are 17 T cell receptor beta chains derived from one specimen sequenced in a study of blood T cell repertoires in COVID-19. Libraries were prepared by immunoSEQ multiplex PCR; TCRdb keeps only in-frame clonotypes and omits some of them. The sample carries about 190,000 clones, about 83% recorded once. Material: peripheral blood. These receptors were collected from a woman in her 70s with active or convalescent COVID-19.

CDR3 loop: CASSYGRTTGELFF. In nucleotides, the CDR3 is TGTGCCAGCAGTTACGGGAGGACGACCGGGGAGCTGTTTTTT. This chain joins TRBV6-5 and TRBJ2-2, with D perhaps TRBD2 (6 bases). V gave up 2 bases and J gave up 5 bases, with 9 bases separating them. Germline V gene data show CDR1 as MNHEY and CDR2 as SVGAGI. The CDR3 sequence is 14 residues long.

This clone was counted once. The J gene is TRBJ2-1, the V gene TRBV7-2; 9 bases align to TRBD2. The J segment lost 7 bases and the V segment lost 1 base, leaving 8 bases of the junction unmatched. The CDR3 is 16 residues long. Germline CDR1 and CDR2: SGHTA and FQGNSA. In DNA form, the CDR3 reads TGTGCCAGCAGCTTAGGGGGTAGCGGGAGCCGGAATGAGCAGTTCTTC. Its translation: CASSLGGSGSRNEQFF.

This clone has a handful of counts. The CDR3 loop reads CASSTFTGANQPQHF. CDR3 DNA: TGTGCCAGTAGTACTTTTACAGGAGCGAATCAGCCCCAGCATTTT. V usage is TRBV19 and J usage is TRBJ1-5, with a tentative D call TRBD1 (5 bases). Germline CDR1 LNHDA, CDR2 SQIVND (reference sequence). This CDR3 region has 15 residues. Trimming took 4 bases from V and 4 from J, leaving 14 bases between them.

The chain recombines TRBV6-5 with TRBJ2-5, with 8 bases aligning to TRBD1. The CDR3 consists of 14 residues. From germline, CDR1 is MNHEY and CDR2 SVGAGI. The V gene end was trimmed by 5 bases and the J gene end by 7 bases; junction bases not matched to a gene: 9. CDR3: CASSRKTGDWTQYF. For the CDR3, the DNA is TGTGCCAGCAGTAGAAAGACAGGGGATTGGACCCAGTACTTC.

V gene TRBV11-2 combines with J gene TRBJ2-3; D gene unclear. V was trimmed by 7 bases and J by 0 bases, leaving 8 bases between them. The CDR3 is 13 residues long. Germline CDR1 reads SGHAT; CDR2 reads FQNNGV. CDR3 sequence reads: CASTEVSTDTQYF. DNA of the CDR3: TGTGCCAGCACCGAGGTGAGCACAGATACGCAGTATTTT.

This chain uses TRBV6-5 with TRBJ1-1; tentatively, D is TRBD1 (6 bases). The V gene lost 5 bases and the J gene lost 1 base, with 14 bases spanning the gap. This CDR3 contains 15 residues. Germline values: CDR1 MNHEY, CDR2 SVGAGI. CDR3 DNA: TGTGCCAGCAGTACCCTGGGGGCCGGGAACACTGAAGCTTTCTTT. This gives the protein CASSTLGAGNTEAFF.

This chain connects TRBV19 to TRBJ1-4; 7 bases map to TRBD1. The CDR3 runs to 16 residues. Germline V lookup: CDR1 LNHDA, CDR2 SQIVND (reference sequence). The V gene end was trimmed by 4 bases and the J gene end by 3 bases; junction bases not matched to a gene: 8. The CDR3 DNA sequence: TGTGCCAGTAGTACCAAAGCCGGGACAGCTAATGAAAAACTGTTTTTT. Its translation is CASSTKAGTANEKLFF.

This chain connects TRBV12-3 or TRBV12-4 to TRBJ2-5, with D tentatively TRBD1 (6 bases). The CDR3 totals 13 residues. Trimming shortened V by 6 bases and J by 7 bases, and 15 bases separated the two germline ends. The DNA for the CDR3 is TGTGCCAGCAGCCCCGGACAGCCCGGGACCCAGTACTTC. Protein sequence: CASSPGQPGTQYF.

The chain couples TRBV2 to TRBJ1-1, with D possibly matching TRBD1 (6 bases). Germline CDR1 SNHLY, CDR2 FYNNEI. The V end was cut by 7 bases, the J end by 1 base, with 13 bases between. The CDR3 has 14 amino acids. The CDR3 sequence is CASKNQGSNTEAFF. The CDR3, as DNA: TGTGCCAGCAAGAACCAGGGGTCGAACACTGAAGCTTTCTTT.

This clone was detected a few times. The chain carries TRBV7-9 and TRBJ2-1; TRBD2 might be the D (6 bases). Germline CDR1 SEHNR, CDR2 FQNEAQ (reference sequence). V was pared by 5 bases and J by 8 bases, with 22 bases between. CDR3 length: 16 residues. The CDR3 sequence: CASSPREGLVLYEQFF. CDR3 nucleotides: TGTGCCAGCAGCCCGAGAGAGGGACTGGTTTTATATGAGCAGTTCTTC.

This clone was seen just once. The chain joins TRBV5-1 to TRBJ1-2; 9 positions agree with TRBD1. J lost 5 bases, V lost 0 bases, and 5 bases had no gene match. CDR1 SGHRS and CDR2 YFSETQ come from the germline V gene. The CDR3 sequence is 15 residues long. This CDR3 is CASSLAGTGLYGYTF. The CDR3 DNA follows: TGCGCCAGCAGCTTGGCTGGGACAGGGTTGTATGGCTACACCTTC.

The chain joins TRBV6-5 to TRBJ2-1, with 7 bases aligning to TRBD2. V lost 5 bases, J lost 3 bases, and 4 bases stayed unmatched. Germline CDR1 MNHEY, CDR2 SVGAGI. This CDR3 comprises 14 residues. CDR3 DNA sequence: TGTGCCAGCAGTCGGGGGGACGGCTACAATGAGCAGTTCTTC. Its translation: CASSRGDGYNEQFF.

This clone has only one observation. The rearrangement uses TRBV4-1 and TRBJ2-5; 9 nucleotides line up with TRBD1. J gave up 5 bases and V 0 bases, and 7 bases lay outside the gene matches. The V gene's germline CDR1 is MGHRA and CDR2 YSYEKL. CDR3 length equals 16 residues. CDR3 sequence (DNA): TGCGCCAGCAGCCAAGATAGCCCACAGGGGGCTGAGACCCAGTACTTC. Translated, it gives CASSQDSPQGAETQYF.

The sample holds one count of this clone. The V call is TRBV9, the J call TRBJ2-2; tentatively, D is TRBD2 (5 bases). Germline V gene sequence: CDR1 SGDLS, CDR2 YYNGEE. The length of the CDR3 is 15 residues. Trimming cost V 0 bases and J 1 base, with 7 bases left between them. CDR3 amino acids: CASSVVAGNTGELFF. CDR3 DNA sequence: TGTGCCAGCAGCGTAGTCGCGGGGAACACCGGGGAGCTGTTTTTT.

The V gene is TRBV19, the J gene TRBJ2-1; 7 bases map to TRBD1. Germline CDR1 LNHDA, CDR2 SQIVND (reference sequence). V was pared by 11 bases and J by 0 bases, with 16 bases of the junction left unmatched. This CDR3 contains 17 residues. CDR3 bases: TGTGCCCACCGGGACAGCCTTCTACCTCGCTCCTACAATGAGCAGTTCTTC. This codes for CAHRDSLLPRSYNEQFF.

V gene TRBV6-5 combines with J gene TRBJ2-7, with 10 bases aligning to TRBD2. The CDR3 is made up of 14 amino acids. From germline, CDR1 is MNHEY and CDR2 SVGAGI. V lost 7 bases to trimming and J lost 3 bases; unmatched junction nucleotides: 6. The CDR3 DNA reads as TGTGCCAGCAAGAGACTAGCGGGTGACTACGAGCAGTACTTC. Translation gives CASKRLAGDYEQYF.

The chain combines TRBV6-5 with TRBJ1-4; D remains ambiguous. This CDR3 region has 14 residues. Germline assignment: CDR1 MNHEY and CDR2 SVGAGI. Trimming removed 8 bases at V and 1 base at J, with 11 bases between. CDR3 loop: CASGLQRTNEKLFF. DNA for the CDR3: TGTGCCAGCGGACTACAGCGAACTAATGAAAAACTGTTTTTT.